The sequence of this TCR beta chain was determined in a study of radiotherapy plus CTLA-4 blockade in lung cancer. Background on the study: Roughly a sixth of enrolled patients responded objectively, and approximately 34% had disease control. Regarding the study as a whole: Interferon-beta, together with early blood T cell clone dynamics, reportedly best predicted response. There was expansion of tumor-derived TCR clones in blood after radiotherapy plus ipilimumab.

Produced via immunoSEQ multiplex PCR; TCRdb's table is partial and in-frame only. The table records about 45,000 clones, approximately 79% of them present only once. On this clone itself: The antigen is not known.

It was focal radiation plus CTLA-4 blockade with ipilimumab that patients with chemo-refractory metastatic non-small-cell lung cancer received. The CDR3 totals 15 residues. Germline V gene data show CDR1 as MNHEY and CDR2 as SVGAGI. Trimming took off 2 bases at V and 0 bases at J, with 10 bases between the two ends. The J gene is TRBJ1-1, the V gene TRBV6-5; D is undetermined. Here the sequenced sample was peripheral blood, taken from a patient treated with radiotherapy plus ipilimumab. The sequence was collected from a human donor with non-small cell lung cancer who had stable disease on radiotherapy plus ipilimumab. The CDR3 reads CASSYGGIVNTEAFF. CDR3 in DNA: TGTGCCAGCAGTTACGGCGGCATAGTGAACACTGAAGCTTTCTTT.